This T cell receptor beta chain was found in a study of blood T cell repertoires in COVID-19. Study-wide background: T cells, B-cell-depleted T cells, or PBMCs supplied cDNA or gDNA.

The CDR3 totals 13 residues. Germline assignment: CDR1 MNHEY and CDR2 SMNVEV (reference sequence). V was cut by 4 bases and J by 4 bases, with 10 bases left in between. Per the study methods: Reference gene primer amplification yielded estimated nucleated cell counts. The method was immunoSEQ multiplex PCR; TCRdb's version includes in-frame clones alone and lacks a portion of them. The V and J calls and the clone size are those of that table, but D and trimming were determined from the DNA. The data contain about 47,000 clones, approximately 88% of them singletons. This TCR derives from a middle-aged man with acute or convalescent COVID-19. Sample: peripheral blood. V usage is TRBV27 and J usage is TRBJ1-1, with a tentative D call TRBD1 (6 bases). The CDR3 sequence: CASSSDRFTEAFF. The CDR3, as DNA: TGTGCCAGCAGTTCCGACAGGTTCACTGAAGCTTTCTTT.